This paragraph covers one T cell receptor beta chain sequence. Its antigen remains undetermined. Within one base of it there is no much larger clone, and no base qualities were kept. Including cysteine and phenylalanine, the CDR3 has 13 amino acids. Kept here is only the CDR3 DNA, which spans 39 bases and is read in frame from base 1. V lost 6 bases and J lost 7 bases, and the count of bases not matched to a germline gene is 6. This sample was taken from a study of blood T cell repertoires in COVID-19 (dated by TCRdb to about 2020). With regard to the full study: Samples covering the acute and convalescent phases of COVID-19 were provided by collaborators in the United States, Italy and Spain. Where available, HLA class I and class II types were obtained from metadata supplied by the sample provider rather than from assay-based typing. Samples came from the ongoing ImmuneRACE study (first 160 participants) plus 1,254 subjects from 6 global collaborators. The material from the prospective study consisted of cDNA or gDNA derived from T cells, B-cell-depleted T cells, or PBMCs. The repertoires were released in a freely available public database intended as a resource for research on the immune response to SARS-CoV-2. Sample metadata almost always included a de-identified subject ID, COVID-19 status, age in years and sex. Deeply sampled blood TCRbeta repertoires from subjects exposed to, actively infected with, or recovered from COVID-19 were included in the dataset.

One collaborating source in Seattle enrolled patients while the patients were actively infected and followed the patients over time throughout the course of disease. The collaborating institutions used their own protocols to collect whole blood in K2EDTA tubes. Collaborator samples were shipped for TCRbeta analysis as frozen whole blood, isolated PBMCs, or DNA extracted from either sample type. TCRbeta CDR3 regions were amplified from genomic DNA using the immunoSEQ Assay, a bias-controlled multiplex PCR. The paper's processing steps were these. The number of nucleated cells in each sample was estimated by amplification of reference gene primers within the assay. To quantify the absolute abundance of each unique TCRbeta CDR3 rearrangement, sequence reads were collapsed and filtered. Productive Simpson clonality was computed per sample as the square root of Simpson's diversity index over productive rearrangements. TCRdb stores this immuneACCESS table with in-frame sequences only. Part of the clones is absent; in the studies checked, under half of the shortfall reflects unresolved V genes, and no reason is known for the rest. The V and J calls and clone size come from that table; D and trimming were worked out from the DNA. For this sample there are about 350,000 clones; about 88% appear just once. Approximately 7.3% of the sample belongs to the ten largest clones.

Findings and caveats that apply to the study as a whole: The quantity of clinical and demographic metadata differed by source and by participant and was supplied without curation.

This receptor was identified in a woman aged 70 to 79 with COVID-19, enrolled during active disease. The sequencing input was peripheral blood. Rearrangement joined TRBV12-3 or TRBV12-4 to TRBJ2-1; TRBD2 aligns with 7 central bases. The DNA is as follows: TGTGCCAGCAGCACTGGGGGAGGGAATGAGCAGTTCTTC. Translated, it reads CASSTGGGNEQFF.